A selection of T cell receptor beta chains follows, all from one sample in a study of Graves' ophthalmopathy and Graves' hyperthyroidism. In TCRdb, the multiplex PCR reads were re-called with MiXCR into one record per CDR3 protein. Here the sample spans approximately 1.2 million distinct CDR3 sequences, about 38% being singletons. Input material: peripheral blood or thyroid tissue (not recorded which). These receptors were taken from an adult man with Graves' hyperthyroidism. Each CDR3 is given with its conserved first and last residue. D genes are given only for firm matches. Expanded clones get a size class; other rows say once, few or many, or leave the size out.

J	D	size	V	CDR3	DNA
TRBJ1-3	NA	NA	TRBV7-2	CASSLIMYMNAIYF	TGTGCCAGCAGCTTAATTATGTACATGAACGCCATATATTTT
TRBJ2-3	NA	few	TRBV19	CASSPSSTDTQYF	TGTGCCAGTAGTCCGAGTAGCACAGATACGCAGTATTTT
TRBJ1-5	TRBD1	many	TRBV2	CASSDGTGGGQPQHF	TGTGCCAGCAGTGATGGGACAGGGGGCGGTCAGCCCCAGCATTTT
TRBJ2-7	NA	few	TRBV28	CASSLDSTYYEQYF	TGTGCCAGCAGTTTGGACTCGACTTACTACGAGCAGTACTTC
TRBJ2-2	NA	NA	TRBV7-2	CASSFNGGAAGELFF	TGTGCCAGCAGTTTCAATGGCGGGGCCGCCGGGGAGCTGTTTTTT
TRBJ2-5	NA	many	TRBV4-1	CASSHDGETQYF	TGCGCCAGCAGCCATGATGGCGAGACCCAGTACTTC
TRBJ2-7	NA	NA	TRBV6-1	CASSEVRSDYEQYF	TGTGCCAGCAGTGAAGTTAGGTCTGACTACGAGCAGTACTTC
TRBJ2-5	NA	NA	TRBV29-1	CSVDAFGEYQETQYF	TGCAGCGTTGATGCATTTGGGGAGTACCAAGAGACCCAGTACTTC
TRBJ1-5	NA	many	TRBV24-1	CATSEAQGQPQHF	TGTGCCACCAGTGAGGCACAGGGTCAGCCCCAGCATTTT
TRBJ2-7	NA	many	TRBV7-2	CATQTDPSSYEQYF	TGTGCCACCCAGACCGACCCTAGCTCCTACGAGCAGTACTTC
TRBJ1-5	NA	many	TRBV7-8	CASSLGQSRPQHF	TGTGCCAGCAGCTTAGGACAGTCTCGGCCCCAGCATTTT
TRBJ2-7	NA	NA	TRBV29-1	CSVAGGGATGELYF	TGCAGCGTTGCAGGAGGGGGCGCGACCGGGGAGCTGTACTTC
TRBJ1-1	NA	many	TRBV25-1	CASIQWGRTEAFF	TGTGCCAGCATACAATGGGGGCGCACTGAAGCTTTCTTT
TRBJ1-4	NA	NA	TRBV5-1	CASSLGRRLNEKLFF	TGCGCCAGCAGCTTGGGACGGAGACTAAATGAAAAACTGTTTTTT
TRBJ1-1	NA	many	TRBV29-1	CSVDSKGLNTEAFF	TGCAGCGTTGATAGTAAAGGCCTGAACACTGAAGCTTTCTTT
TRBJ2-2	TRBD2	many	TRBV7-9	CASSSGTSNTGELFF	TGTGCCAGCAGCTCGGGGACTAGTAATACCGGGGAGCTGTTTTTT
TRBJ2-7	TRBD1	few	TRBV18	CASSTRQGSEQYF	TGTGCCAGCTCAACACGACAGGGGTCCGAGCAGTACTTC
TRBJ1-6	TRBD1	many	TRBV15	CATSRDRVAYNSPLHF	TGTGCCACCAGCCGGGACAGGGTGGCCTATAATTCACCCCTCCACTTT
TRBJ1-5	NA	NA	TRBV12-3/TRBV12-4	CASSIGTASQPQHF	TGTGCCAGCAGTATCGGGACCGCCAGTCAGCCCCAGCATTTT
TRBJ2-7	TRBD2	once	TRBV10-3	CAISAARDYGYEQYF	TGTGCCATCAGTGCCGCCCGGGACTACGGCTACGAGCAGTACTTC
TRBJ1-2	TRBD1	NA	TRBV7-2	CASNPGDRYYGYTF	TGTGCCAGCAATCCGGGGGACAGATACTATGGCTACACCTTC
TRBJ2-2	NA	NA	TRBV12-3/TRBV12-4	CASSLPRQEGNTGELFF	TGTGCCAGCAGTTTACCCCGACAGGAAGGGAACACCGGGGAGCTGTTTTTT
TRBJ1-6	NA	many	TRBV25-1	CASSDSRGKPYNSPLHF	TGTGCCAGCAGTGATAGTAGGGGGAAACCCTATAATTCACCCCTCCACTTT
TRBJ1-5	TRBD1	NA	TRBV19	CASSIRDSAFNQPQHF	TGTGCCAGTAGTATCCGGGACAGCGCATTCAATCAGCCCCAGCATTTT
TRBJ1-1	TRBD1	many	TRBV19	CASSREPQGAEAFF	TGTGCCAGTAGTAGAGAACCACAGGGGGCTGAAGCTTTCTTT
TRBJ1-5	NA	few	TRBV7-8	CASSSSPNQPQHF	TGTGCCAGCAGCTCAAGCCCCAATCAGCCCCAGCATTTT
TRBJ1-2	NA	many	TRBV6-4	CASSDAGRSYGYTF	TGTGCCAGCAGTGACGCGGGACGGAGCTATGGCTACACCTTC
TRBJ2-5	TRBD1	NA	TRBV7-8	CASRSGTGIVRQYF	TGTGCCAGCAGGTCTGGGACAGGGATTGTAAGGCAGTACTTC
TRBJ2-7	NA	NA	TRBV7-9	CASSTRTPGRLYEQYF	TGCGCCAGCAGCACGCGTACCCCGGGACGGTTATACGAGCAGTACTTC
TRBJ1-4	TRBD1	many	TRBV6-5	CASSYRGQGGEKLFF	TGTGCCAGCAGTTACCGAGGACAGGGAGGTGAAAAACTGTTTTTT
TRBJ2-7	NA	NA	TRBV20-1	CSAIPVSYEQYF	TGCAGTGCTATCCCAGTGTCCTACGAGCAGTACTTC
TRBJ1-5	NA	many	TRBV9	CASSVGINSNQPQHF	TGTGCCAGCAGCGTAGGGATTAATAGCAATCAGCCCCAGCATTTT
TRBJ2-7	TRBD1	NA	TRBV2	CASTRVGTGQYF	TGTGCCAGCACACGGGTAGGGACAGGGCAGTACTTC
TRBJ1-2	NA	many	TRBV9	CASGGKTGLYGYTF	TGTGCCAGCGGAGGAAAAACAGGGTTATATGGCTACACCTTC
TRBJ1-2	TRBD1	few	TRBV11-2	CASSSHRGSRARYGYTF	TGTGCCAGCAGCTCCCACAGGGGTTCCCGTGCTCGCTATGGCTACACCTTC
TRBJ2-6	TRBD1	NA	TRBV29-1	CSVLTHRGEAF	TGCAGCGTCCTGACCCACAGGGGTGAAGCTTTC
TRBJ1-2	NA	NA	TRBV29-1	CSVWTLNNYGYTF	TGCAGCGTTTGGACATTGAATAACTATGGCTACACCTTC
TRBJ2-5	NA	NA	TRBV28	CASRNQGIETQYF	TGTGCCAGCAGGAACCAGGGAATAGAGACCCAGTACTTC
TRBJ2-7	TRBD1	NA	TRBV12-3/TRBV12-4	CACSFRLTGANEQYF	TGTGCCTGCAGTTTTAGGTTGACAGGGGCGAACGAGCAGTACTTC
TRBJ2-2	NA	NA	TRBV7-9	CASSLLGVNTGELFF	TGTGCCAGCAGCTTATTGGGGGTTAACACCGGGGAGCTGTTTTTT
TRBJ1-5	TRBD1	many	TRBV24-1	CATSDPRTGNSNQPQHF	TGTGCCACCAGTGACCCTCGGACAGGAAATAGCAATCAGCCCCAGCATTTT